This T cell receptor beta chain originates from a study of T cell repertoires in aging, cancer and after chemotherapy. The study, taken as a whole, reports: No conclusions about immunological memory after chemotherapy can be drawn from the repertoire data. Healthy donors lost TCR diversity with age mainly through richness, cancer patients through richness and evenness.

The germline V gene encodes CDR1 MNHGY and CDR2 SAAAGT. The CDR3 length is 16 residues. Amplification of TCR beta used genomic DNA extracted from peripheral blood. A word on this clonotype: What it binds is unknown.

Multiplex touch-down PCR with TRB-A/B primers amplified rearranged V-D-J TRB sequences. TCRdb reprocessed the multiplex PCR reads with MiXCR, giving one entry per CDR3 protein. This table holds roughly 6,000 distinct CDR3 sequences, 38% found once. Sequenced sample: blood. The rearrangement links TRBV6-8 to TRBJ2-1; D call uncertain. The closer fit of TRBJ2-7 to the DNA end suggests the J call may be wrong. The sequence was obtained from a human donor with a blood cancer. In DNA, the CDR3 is TGTGCCAGCAGTTCGACCAGAGTCCTCGGCTACAATGAGCAGTACTTC. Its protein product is CASSSTRVLGYNEQYF.